This entry features one TCR beta chain sequence. The antigen is undetermined. Primers included in the PCR were 60 Vbeta and 13 Jbeta primers. Some clones are missing from TCRdb's copy, which holds only in-frame ones; the method was immunoSEQ multiplex PCR. The sample has about 89,000 clones, about 74% seen once. This CDR3 has 15 amino acids. V lost 5 bases and J lost 7; bases outside the gene matches: 10. Germline assignment: CDR1 SGHNT and CDR2 YENEEA. The data derive from a study of cytomegalovirus exposure and HLA in healthy donors. General study points: In a later analysis, HLA-associated beta chains showed higher expansion and lower generation probabilities than comparable chains. A missense variant in DCLRE1C was later tied to TCR beta V- and J-gene trimming.

The sequencing input was PBMCs. This chain uses TRBV11-3 with TRBJ2-7; 11 bases line up with TRBD1. This sequence originates from a man aged 25-45 years in good health and CMV-seronegative. Written as DNA, the CDR3 is TGTGCCAGCAGCCCCGGGACAGGGGGAAGAGGGGAGCAGTACTTC. It encodes CASSPGTGGRGEQYF. Filled out from reference TRBV11-3 and TRBJ2-7, the complete variable domain reads EAGVVQSPRYKIIEKKQPVAFWCNPISGHNTLYWYLQNLGQGPELLIRYENEEAVDDSQLPKDRFSAERLKGVDSTLKIQPAELGDSAVYLCASSPGTGGRGEQYFGPGTRLTVT.